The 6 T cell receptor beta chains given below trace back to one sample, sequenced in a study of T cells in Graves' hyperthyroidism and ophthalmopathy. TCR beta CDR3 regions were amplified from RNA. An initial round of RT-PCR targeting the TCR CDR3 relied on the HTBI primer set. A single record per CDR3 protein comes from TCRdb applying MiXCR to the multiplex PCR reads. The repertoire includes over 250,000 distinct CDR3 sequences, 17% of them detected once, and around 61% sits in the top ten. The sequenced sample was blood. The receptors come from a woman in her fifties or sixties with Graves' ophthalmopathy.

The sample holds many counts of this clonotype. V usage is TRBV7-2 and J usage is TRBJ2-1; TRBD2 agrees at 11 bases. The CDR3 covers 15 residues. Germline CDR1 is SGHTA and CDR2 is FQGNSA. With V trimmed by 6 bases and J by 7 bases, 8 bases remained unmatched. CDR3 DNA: TGTGCCAGCAGAGCTAGACTAGCGGGAAAGAATGAGCAGTTCTTC. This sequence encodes CASRARLAGKNEQFF. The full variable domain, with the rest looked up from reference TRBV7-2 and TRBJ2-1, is GAGVSQSPSNKVTEKGKDVELRCDPISGHTALYWYRQSLGQGLEFLIYFQGNSAPDKSGLPSDRFSAERTGGSVSTLTIQRTQQEDSAVYLCASRARLAGKNEQFFGPGTRLTVL.

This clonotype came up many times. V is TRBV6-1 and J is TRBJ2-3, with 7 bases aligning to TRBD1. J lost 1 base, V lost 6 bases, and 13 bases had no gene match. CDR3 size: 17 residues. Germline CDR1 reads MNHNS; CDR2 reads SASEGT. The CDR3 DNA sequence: TGTGCCAGCAGGCCTCGGGACAGTCAAACGGGCACAGATACGCAGTATTTT. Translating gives CASRPRDSQTGTDTQYF.

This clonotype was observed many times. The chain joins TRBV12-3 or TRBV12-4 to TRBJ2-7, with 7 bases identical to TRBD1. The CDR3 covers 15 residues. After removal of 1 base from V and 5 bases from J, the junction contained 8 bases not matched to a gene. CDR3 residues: CASSLVQGWKNEQYF. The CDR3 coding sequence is TGTGCCAGCAGTTTAGTACAGGGGTGGAAGAACGAGCAGTACTTC.

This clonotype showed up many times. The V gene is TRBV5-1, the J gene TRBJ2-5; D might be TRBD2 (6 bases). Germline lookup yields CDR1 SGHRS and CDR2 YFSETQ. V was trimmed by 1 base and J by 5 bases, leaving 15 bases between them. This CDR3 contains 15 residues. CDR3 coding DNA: TGCGCCAGCAGCTTGTTTGGGACTCGGCTCGAGACCCAGTACTTC. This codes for CASSLFGTRLETQYF. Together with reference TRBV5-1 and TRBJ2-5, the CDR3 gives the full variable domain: KAGVTQTPRYLIKTRGQQVTLSCSPISGHRSVSWYQQTPGQGLQFLFEYFSETQRNKGNFPGRFSGRQFSNSRSEMNVSTLELGDSALYLCASSLFGTRLETQYFGPGTRLLVL.

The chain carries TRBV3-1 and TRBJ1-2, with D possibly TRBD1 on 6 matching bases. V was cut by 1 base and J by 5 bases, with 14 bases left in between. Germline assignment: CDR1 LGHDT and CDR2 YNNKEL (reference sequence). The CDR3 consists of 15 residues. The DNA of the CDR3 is TGTGCCAGCAGCCAAGGGGCAGGGGCAGGGTATGGCTACACCTTC. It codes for CASSQGAGAGYGYTF.

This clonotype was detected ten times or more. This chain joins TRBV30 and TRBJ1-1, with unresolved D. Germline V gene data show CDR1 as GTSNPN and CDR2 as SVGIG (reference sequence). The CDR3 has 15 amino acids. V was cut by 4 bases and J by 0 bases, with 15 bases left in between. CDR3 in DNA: TGTGCCTGGACGGTGAAGGGAGCAATGAACACTGAAGCTTTCTTT. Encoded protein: CAWTVKGAMNTEAFF.